This T cell receptor (beta chain) is drawn from a study of molecular identifiers for immune sequencing clone quantification. The authors sorted naive CD8 T cells as CD8+CD4-CCR7+CD45RA+. This clonotype was observed at least ten times. The bulk TCR libraries were made with methods described before and with listed TCR primers. A single record per CDR3 protein comes from TCRdb applying MiXCR to the PCR reads. The sample includes around 460,000 distinct CDR3 sequences, 20% to 25% seen only once; the top ten take 0.7% to 1%. This CDR3 is 18 amino acids long. Germline-derived CDR1 and CDR2 are LGHNT and FRNRAP. Trimming removed 0 bases from V and 3 bases from J, with 17 bases in between.

The TCR was taken from a human donor in good health. Some libraries in this study had Jurkat cell RNA spiked in. Material for sequencing was naive CD8+ T cells from blood, with Jurkat cell RNA spiked in. The subset denotes: FACS-sorted CD8+CD4-CCR7+CD45RA+ naive T cells. This rearrangement joins TRBV12-5 to TRBJ1-4, with D possibly TRBD1 on 6 matching bases. CDR3 amino acids: CASGLVSWGPAANEKLFF. The CDR3 DNA sequence: TGTGCTAGTGGTTTGGTATCATGGGGGCCCGCCGCTAATGAAAAACTGTTTTTT. Full variable domain (missing parts from reference TRBV12-5 and TRBJ1-4): DARVTQTPRHKVTEMGQEVTMRCQPILGHNTVFWYRQTMMQGLELLAYFRNRAPLDDSGMPKDRFSAEMPDATLATLKIQPSEPRDSAVYFCASGLVSWGPAANEKLFFGSGTQLSVL.